The clone carrying this TCR beta chain has a count of ten or more. The CDR3 regions of TCR beta were amplified from RNA transcripts. An initial round of RT-PCR targeting the TCR CDR3 relied on the HTBI primer set. TCRdb used MiXCR to reprocess the multiplex PCR reads, holding one entry per CDR3 protein. The sample has nearly 750,000 distinct CDR3 sequences; 35% are singletons. This sample is drawn from a study of T cells in Graves' hyperthyroidism and ophthalmopathy. CDR3 length equals 14 residues. The V end was cut by 3 bases, the J end by 1 base, with 7 bases between. Germline-derived CDR1 and CDR2 are SGHTA and FQGNSA.

Sample: blood. The V gene is TRBV7-2, the J gene TRBJ1-3; D gene ambiguous. The receptor was isolated from a woman aged 40 to 50 with Graves' hyperthyroidism. The CDR3 region is CASSFPPSGNTIYF. CDR3 bases: TGTGCCAGCAGCTTCCCCCCTTCTGGAAACACCATATATTTT.